This entry lists 20 T cell receptor beta chains sequenced from one sample in a study of T cell responses to AZD1222 COVID-19 vaccine. The table came from immunoSEQ multiplex PCR; TCRdb's copy has only in-frame clones and leaves some out. The table lists tens of thousands of clones, roughly 85% of them singletons. The sequencing here drew on peripheral blood, taken on day 0 of AZD1222 vaccination. Receptor source: an adult in good health.

The chain links TRBV5-1 to TRBJ2-4; D uncertain. The V end was cut by 0 bases, the J end by 4 bases, with 8 bases between. Germline CDR1 SGHRS, CDR2 YFSETQ. CDR3 length equals 14 residues. DNA for the CDR3: TGCGCCAGCAGCTTGGGGCGTGGGAAAAACATTCAGTACTTC. This codes for CASSLGRGKNIQYF.

The chain carries TRBV10-3 and TRBJ1-5; the D gene is possibly TRBD1 (5 bases). Germline V lookup: CDR1 ENHRY, CDR2 SYGVKD. The length of the CDR3 is 15 residues. Trimming removed 3 bases from V and 0 bases from J, with 9 bases in between. The CDR3 spells CAISEGDVSNQPQHF. CDR3 sequence (DNA): TGTGCCATCAGTGAAGGGGACGTTAGCAATCAGCCCCAGCATTTT.

The V call is TRBV3-1 (or the pseudogene TRBV3-2), the J call TRBJ2-3, with D unclear. V lost 4 bases, J lost 6 bases, and 17 bases lay in between. Looked up from germline, CDR1 is LGHDT and CDR2 is YNNKEL (reference sequence). The CDR3 loop spans 15 amino acids. CDR3: CASSPKGIEVDTQYF. The CDR3 DNA sequence: TGTGCCAGCAGCCCGAAGGGCATCGAGGTGGATACGCAGTATTTT.

This CDR3 reads CSVEAGGSYNEQFF. DNA for the CDR3: TGCAGCGTTGAAGCGGGAGGATCTTACAATGAGCAGTTCTTC. The gene calls are TRBV29-1 and TRBJ2-1; 7 bases fit TRBD2. Germline CDR1 is SQVTM and CDR2 is ANQGSEA. V lost 1 base to trimming and J lost 4 bases; unmatched junction nucleotides: 4. The length of the CDR3 is 14 residues.

The chain employs TRBV5-1 and TRBJ2-1, with D possibly being TRBD2 (6 bases). The CDR3 has 15 residues. The V end lost 2 bases, the J end lost 1 base, and 10 bases lay between the germline ends. Germline CDR1 and CDR2: SGHRS and YFSETQ. As DNA, the CDR3 is TGCGCCAGCAGCTTCGCCGGGACTTCCTACAATGAGCAGTTCTTC. Protein: CASSFAGTSYNEQFF.

V is TRBV6-6 and J is TRBJ2-1; 8 bases are a match to TRBD2. J was trimmed by 0 bases and V by 5 bases; bases with no gene match: 0. The CDR3 length is 14 residues. Germline lookup yields CDR1 MNHNY and CDR2 SVGAGI (reference sequence). The CDR3 sequence: CASSSGSSYNEQFF. CDR3 coding DNA: TGTGCCAGCAGTAGCGGGAGCTCCTACAATGAGCAGTTCTTC.

The chain recombines TRBV18 with TRBJ1-1; 8 nucleotides line up with TRBD1. The V and J ends lost 3 bases and 7 bases, in that order; junction bases with no gene match: 13. The CDR3 is 16 amino acids. CDR1 is KGHSH and CDR2 is LQKENI in the germline V gene. CDR3 loop: CASSPIYRQGMDEAFF. For the CDR3, the DNA is TGTGCCAGCTCACCGATTTACAGACAGGGGATGGATGAAGCTTTCTTT.

The J gene is TRBJ1-2, the V gene TRBV19; the match to TRBD1 covers 7 bases. This CDR3 is built from 13 residues. Germline CDR1 and CDR2: LNHDA and SQIVND (reference sequence). With V trimmed by 5 bases and J by 6 bases, 6 bases remained unmatched. The CDR3 region is CASSLDRVDGYTF. The CDR3 DNA reads as TGTGCCAGTAGTCTCGACAGGGTGGATGGCTACACCTTC.

The J gene is TRBJ2-7, the V gene TRBV7-2; tentatively, D is TRBD1 (5 bases). This CDR3 spans 16 amino acids. Germline V gives CDR1 SGHTA, CDR2 FQGNSA. Deletions cut 5 bases from V and 7 bases from J, with 24 bases between. The CDR3 region is CASSPREYWTSSEQYF. In DNA form, the CDR3 reads TGTGCCAGCAGCCCAAGGGAATATTGGACATCCTCTGAGCAGTACTTC.

The genes are TRBV9 and TRBJ1-4; D ambiguous. Germline V lookup: CDR1 SGDLS, CDR2 YYNGEE. The CDR3 consists of 14 residues. Trimming pared 2 bases from V and 8 bases from J, leaving 13 bases between. The CDR3 bases are TGTGCCAGCAGCGTCGACGGCCTCGGGGAAAAACTGTTTTTT. Translation gives CASSVDGLGEKLFF.

V and J are TRBV18 and TRBJ1-2; no reliable D call. CDR1 KGHSH and CDR2 LQKENI come from the germline V gene. The V gene lost 3 bases and the J gene lost 4 bases, with 9 bases spanning the gap. The CDR3 is made up of 13 amino acids. CDR3 in DNA: TGTGCCAGCTCACCGGACTCCGGCTATGGCTACACCTTC. Amino acids: CASSPDSGYGYTF.

This chain connects TRBV25-1 to TRBJ1-6; D gene unclear. CDR1 is MGHDK, CDR2 SYGVNS, per germline. This CDR3 has 11 residues. V was cut by 4 bases and J by 7 bases, with 2 bases left in between. The CDR3 region has the DNA TGTGCCAGCAGTGGAAATTCACCCCTCCACTTT. It is translated as CASSGNSPLHF.

The V and J genes are TRBV6-1 and TRBJ1-3, with 8 bases that match TRBD1. V lost 5 bases and J lost 2; bases outside the gene matches: 5. This CDR3 is built from 15 residues. The V gene's germline CDR1 is MNHNS and CDR2 SASEGT. This CDR3 is CASSSTTGAGNTIYF. The CDR3 nucleotides are TGTGCCAGCAGTTCCACGACAGGGGCTGGAAACACCATATATTTT.

The chain carries TRBV24-1 and TRBJ2-2; D is perhaps TRBD1 (6 bases). Germline values: CDR1 KGHDR, CDR2 SFDVKD. CDR3 length: 15 amino acids. Trimming removed 5 bases from V and 7 bases from J, with 16 bases in between. CDR3 sequence: CATSATTGVGGELFF. CDR3 DNA: TGTGCCACCAGTGCCACGACAGGTGTGGGCGGGGAGCTGTTTTTT.

The V gene is TRBV19, the J gene TRBJ1-5; 7 bases match TRBD1. CDR1 is LNHDA and CDR2 is SQIVND in the germline V gene (reference sequence). V lost 6 bases to trimming and J lost 5 bases; unmatched junction nucleotides: 4. This CDR3 spans 13 amino acids. CDR3 DNA: TGTGCCAGTAGACCTACAGGGGATCAGCCCCAGCATTTT. It specifies CASRPTGDQPQHF.

The chain is built from TRBV5-1 and TRBJ2-2, with TRBD2 identical over 8 bases. This CDR3 is 15 amino acids long. The junction had 6 bases not matched to a gene; V was cut back by 4 bases and J by 4 bases. Germline V gene lookup returns CDR1 SGHRS and CDR2 YFSETQ. The CDR3 DNA reads TGCGCCAGCAGCACCCCCGGGACTAGCACCGGGGAGCTGTTTTTT. Its protein is CASSTPGTSTGELFF. Full variable domain (missing parts from reference TRBV5-1 and TRBJ2-2): KAGVTQTPRYLIKTRGQQVTLSCSPISGHRSVSWYQQTPGQGLQFLFEYFSETQRNKGNFPGRFSGRQFSNSRSEMNVSTLELGDSALYLCASSTPGTSTGELFFGEGSRLTVL.

This chain joins TRBV11-2 and TRBJ2-3; the D gene could be TRBD1 or TRBD2 (5 bases each). Germline-derived CDR1 and CDR2 are SGHAT and FQNNGV. The germline V and J ends were trimmed by 1 base and 4 bases, with 12 bases remaining between them. The CDR3 has 15 residues. CDR3 nucleotide sequence: TGTGCCAGCAGCTTAGCGGGACCGGGGCCAGATACGCAGTATTTT. Translating gives CASSLAGPGPDTQYF.

The V and J genes are TRBV13 and TRBJ1-6; TRBD1 is a possible D gene (6 bases). Germline values: CDR1 PRHDT, CDR2 FYEKMQ (reference sequence). V lost 1 base and J 10 bases, leaving 11 bases between the germline ends. CDR3 size: 14 residues. CDR3 region: CASSLDRVNSPLHF. The CDR3 DNA follows: TGTGCCAGCAGCTTAGACAGGGTCAACTCACCCCTCCACTTT.

The V and J genes are TRBV11-2 and TRBJ1-1; no definite D call. CDR3 size: 12 residues. Per germline, CDR1 SGHAT and CDR2 FQNNGV. The ends were cut back, 5 bases at V and 11 bases at J, with 15 bases in the middle. As DNA, the CDR3 is TGTGCCAGCAGCGCCCTGGACCAAGAGGCTTTCTTT. It specifies CASSALDQEAFF.

This clone was observed a single time. V gene TRBV6-2 or TRBV6-3 combines with J gene TRBJ2-7; D is perhaps TRBD1 (5 bases). In germline, CDR1 is MNHEY, CDR2 SVGEGT. This CDR3 comprises 13 residues. V was cut by 2 bases and J by 2 bases, with 7 bases left in between. CDR3 coding DNA: TGTGCCAGCAGTTACCACAGGCCCTACGAGCAGTACTTC. Encoded protein: CASSYHRPYEQYF.